This T cell receptor (beta chain) was found in a study of blood T cell repertoires in COVID-19. The wider study: Sites in the United States, Italy and Spain provided acute and convalescent COVID-19 samples. Sample material is recorded as cDNA or gDNA derived from T cells, B-cell-depleted T cells, or PBMCs.

Per the authors' pipeline: Amplification with reference gene primers provided the estimates of nucleated cell counts. Profiled with immunoSEQ multiplex PCR; TCRdb holds only in-frame clones, not every one. V and J calls and clone size are as listed in that table; D and trimming were resolved from the DNA. This table holds 40,000 to 65,000 clones, approximately 84% found once. The TCR was taken from a human donor with active or convalescent COVID-19. The donor label of this sample is uncertain. The sequencing sample was made of peripheral blood.

The CDR3 reads CASSLPSLQYF. The DNA of the CDR3 is TGCGCCAGCAGCCTCCCGTCCCTACAGTACTTC. V and J are TRBV5-1 and TRBJ2-4; D is ambiguous. Looked up from germline, CDR1 is SGHRS and CDR2 is YFSETQ. Trimming took 4 bases from V and 13 from J, leaving 12 bases between them. The length of the CDR3 is 11 residues.